This TCR beta chain originates from a study of early T cells in non-severe SARS-CoV-2 infection. This clonotype was detected ten times or more. The antigen is unknown. The germline V gene has CDR1 MNHEY and CDR2 SVGEGT. V lost 2 bases to trimming and J lost 2 bases, with 13 bases between them. The CDR3 totals 15 residues. Findings and caveats of the study: Sequences matched to VDJdb favored anti-spike CD8 responses, while private and CD4 specificities were missed.

Separate cDNA molecules each had unique molecular identifiers attached to them. TCRdb passed the 5' RACE reads through MiXCR, listing each CDR3 protein once. In the table there are some 57,000 distinct CDR3 sequences, roughly an eighth of which are singletons. Sequenced: whole blood. The clonotype originates from an adult who was a healthcare worker with PCR-confirmed SARS-CoV-2 infection or an uninfected control (not recorded which). This rearrangement joins TRBV6-2 or TRBV6-3 to TRBJ2-7, with D unclear. The CDR3 sequence is CASSYDRYSPYEQYF. The CDR3 DNA sequence: TGTGCCAGCAGTTACGATAGGTACAGTCCCTACGAGCAGTACTTC.